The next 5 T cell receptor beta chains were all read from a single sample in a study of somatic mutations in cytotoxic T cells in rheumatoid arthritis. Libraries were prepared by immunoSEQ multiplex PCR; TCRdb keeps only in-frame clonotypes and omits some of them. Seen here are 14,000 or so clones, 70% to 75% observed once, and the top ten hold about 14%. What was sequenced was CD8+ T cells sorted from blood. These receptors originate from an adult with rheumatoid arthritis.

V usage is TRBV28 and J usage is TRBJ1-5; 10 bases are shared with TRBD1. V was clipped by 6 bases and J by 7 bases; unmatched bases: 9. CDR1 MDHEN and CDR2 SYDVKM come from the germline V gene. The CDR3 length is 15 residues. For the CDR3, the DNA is TGTGCCAGCAGCATGGGACAGGGGTTCCGGCAGCCCCAGCATTTT. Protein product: CASSMGQGFRQPQHF.

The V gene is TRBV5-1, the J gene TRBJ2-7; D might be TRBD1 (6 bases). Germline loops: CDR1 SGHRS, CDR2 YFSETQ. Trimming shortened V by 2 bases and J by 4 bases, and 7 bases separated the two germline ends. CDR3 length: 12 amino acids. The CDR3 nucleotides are TGCGCCAGCAGCTTTGGACAGTACGAGCAGTACTTC. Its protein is CASSFGQYEQYF.

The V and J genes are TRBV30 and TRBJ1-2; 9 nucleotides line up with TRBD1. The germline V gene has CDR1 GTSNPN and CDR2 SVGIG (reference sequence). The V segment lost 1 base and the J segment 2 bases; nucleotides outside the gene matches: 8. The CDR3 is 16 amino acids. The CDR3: CAWSGTGVGINYGYTF. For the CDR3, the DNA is TGTGCCTGGAGTGGGACAGGGGTAGGCATCAACTATGGCTACACCTTC.

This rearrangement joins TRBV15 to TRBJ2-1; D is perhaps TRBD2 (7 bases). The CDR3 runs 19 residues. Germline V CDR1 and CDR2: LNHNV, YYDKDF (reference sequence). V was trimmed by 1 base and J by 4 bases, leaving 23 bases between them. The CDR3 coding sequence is TGTGCCACCAGCAGAGTGGGGGGGCTGAGTAGCGGGCGATACAATGAGCAGTTCTTC. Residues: CATSRVGGLSSGRYNEQFF.

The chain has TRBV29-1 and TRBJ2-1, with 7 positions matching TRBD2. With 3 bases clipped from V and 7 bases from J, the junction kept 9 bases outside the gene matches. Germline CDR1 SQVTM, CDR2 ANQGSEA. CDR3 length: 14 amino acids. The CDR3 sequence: CSVDSQGGVNEQFF. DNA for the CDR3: TGCAGCGTTGACAGCCAGGGAGGGGTAAATGAGCAGTTCTTC.